This T cell receptor beta chain was obtained from a study of T cell changes during pregnancy in multiple sclerosis. Produced via immunoSEQ multiplex PCR; TCRdb's table is partial and in-frame only. The sample consists of 60,000 to 75,000 clones, just over 90% of them appearing once. The CDR3 runs to 14 residues. CDR1 and CDR2 (germline): LGHNA, YSLEER. Unmatched junction bases numbered 4, after V lost 4 bases and J lost 6 bases. Sequencing used peripheral blood, obtained after pregnancy. V and J are TRBV4-3 and TRBJ2-1; 9 nucleotides align to TRBD1. This TCR came from a female donor with multiple sclerosis, enrolled in a pregnancy study. For the CDR3, the DNA is TGCGCCAGCAGCCGGGGACAGGGACTCAATGAGCAGTTCTTC. Protein product: CASSRGQGLNEQFF.